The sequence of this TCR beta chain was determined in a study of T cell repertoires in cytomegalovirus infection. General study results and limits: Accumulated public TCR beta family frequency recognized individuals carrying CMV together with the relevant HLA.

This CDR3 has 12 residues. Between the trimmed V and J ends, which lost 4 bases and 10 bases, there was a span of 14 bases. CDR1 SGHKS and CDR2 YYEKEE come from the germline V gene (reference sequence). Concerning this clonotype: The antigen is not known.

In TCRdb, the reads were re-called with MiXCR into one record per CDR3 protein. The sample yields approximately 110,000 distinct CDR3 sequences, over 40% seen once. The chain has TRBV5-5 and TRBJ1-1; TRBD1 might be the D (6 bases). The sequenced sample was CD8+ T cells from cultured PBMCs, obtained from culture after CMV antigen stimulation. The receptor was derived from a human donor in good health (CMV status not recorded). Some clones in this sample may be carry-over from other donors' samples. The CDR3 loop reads CASSPGQIGAFF. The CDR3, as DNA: TGTGCCAGCAGCCCCGGACAGATTGGAGCTTTCTTT.